This TCR beta chain was documented in a study of T cell responses to AZD1222 COVID-19 vaccine. V was shortened by 1 base and J by 5 bases, with 11 bases between the two germline ends. The CDR3 runs 14 residues. Germline values: CDR1 SGHTA, CDR2 FQGNSA. The data were produced by immunoSEQ multiplex PCR, yet TCRdb's version contains in-frame clones alone and is incomplete. The sample has 120,000 or so clones, around 83% seen once. About this clone: Its antigen is not identified.

Study observations and caveats: Reportedly, close to half of spike-specific TCRs are directed against unmutated variant regions. Only 5 to 7 AZD1222 recipients tested seropositive at baseline. CD4 TCRs associated with vaccination spanned spike, dominating at 160-218 and 743-854. Mostly white British, mostly female donors; authors suggested clonal diversity may be underestimated.

This chain connects TRBV7-2 to TRBJ1-2, with a possible D match to TRBD1 (6 bases). This sample comprised peripheral blood, obtained 28 days after the second AZD1222 dose. The source of this sequence is an adult who received the AZD1222 COVID-19 vaccine. For the CDR3, the DNA is TGTGCCAGCAGCTTAGGGTGGCAGGGGTATGGCTACACCTTC. Encoded protein: CASSLGWQGYGYTF.